By sample fraction, the clone carrying this T cell receptor (beta chain) is medium-sized (0.01 to 0.1%). Its target is not known. The same CDR3 arises from other DNA sequences in this sample as well. This specimen comes from a study of PD-1 blockade in classical Hodgkin lymphoma. This CDR3 spans 14 amino acids. Germline CDR1 and CDR2: SGHVS and FQNEAQ. V dropped 6 bases and J dropped 2 bases, with 12 bases sitting between them. General study points: Baseline diversity in complete responders resembled that of newly diagnosed patients. Reasons behind the repertoire differences stay unclear, perhaps disease activity or earlier therapy. Healthy donors were reported to have higher baseline TCR diversity than newly diagnosed patients.

Following autologous stem cell transplantation, relapse occurred in every patient, and exposure to brentuximab vedotin varied. Generated by immunoSEQ multiplex PCR, the TCRdb table keeps only in-frame clones and is missing some. The table lists approximately 60,000 clones, roughly nine tenths of them singletons, with 9.7% in the top ten. The chain joins TRBV7-8 to TRBJ2-3, with D perhaps matching TRBD1 or TRBD2 (5 bases each). The TCR was taken from a human donor with classical Hodgkin lymphoma. This specimen consisted of peripheral blood mononuclear cells (PBMCs), obtained at baseline. CDR3 in amino acids: CASRFGGDTDTQYF. CDR3 nucleotide sequence: TGTGCCAGCAGGTTTGGGGGTGACACAGATACGCAGTATTTT.